This TCR beta chain is drawn from a study of T cells after yellow fever vaccination. Study conclusions and caveats: A weaker secondary response peaked on day 5, the primary on day 15.

As to this clonotype: As yet, its antigen is unknown.

TCRdb independently ran MiXCR on the 5' RACE reads; one entry per CDR3 protein. This table has under 400,000 distinct CDR3 sequences, around a tenth appearing once. From germline, CDR1 is SEHNR and CDR2 FQNEAQ (reference sequence). The CDR3 has 14 amino acids. Trimming stripped 3 bases from V and 4 bases from J, with 12 bases between. The chain joins TRBV7-9 to TRBJ1-1, with D perhaps TRBD1 (6 bases). This clonotype was sampled from a man between 18 and 35 years old who received the YFV17D yellow fever vaccine. The sample in question was PBMCs, obtained on the day of the first yellow fever vaccination. In DNA form, the CDR3 reads TGTGCCAGCAGCTTCCAGGGGTCGGTCACTGAAGCTTTCTTT. It translates to CASSFQGSVTEAFF.